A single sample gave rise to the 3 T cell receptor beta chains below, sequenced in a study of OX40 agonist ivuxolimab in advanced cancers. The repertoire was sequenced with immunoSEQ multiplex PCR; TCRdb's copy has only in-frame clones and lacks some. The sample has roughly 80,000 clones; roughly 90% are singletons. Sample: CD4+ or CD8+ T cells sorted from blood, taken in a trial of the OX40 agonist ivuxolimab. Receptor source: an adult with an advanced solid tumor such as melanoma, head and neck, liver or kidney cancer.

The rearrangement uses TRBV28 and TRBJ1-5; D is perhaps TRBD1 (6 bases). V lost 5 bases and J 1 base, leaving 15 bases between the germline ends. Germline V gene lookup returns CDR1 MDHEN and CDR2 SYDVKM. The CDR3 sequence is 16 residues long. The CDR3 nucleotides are TGTGCCAGCAGTGCCCTCGGGGGCGGGAGCAATCAGCCCCAGCATTTT. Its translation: CASSALGGGSNQPQHF.

CDR3 sequence reads: CASSPLGTRSYNEQFF. The CDR3 region has the DNA TGTGCCAGCAGTCCCCTAGGGACTCGCTCCTACAATGAGCAGTTCTTC. The chain employs TRBV2 and TRBJ2-1; TRBD2 might be the D (6 bases). CDR3 size: 16 residues. CDR1 SNHLY and CDR2 FYNNEI come from the germline V gene. The V end was cut by 5 bases, the J end by 0 bases, with 14 bases between.

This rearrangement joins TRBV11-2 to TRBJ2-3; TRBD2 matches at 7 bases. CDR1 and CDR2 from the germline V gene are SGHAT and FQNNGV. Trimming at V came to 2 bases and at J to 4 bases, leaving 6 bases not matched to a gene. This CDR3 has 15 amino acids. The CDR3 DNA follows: TGTGCCAGCAGCTTAAGCAGCGGGACTCCAGATACGCAGTATTTT. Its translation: CASSLSSGTPDTQYF.